The T cell receptor (beta chain) described here comes from a study of T cells after somatic rescue of genetic block. Sequencing used immunoSEQ multiplex PCR; TCRdb keeps in-frame clones, though not all of them. This table holds some 15,000 clones, approximately 70% found once. The source is a man aged 18 to 29. The sample comprised peripheral blood mononuclear cells (PBMCs).

CDR3 in amino acids: CAISDKGWSGLYEQYF. The DNA for the CDR3 is TGTGCCATCAGTGATAAAGGGTGGAGCGGCCTCTACGAGCAGTACTTC. The chain couples TRBV10-3 to TRBJ2-7, with D possibly TRBD2 on 5 matching bases. CDR1 ENHRY and CDR2 SYGVKD come from the germline V gene. V was cut by 3 bases and J by 3 bases, with 18 bases left in between. This CDR3 has 16 amino acids.